This T cell receptor (beta chain) comes out of a study of beta chain features in type 1 diabetes. Study-wide results and limits: Individuals with type 1 diabetes displayed fewer insertions and more deletions at VDJ junctions. All four CD4+ subsets of Type 1 diabetes patients contained TCRB CDR3s that were moderately but significantly shorter. A possible short-template PCR bias applies equally to patients and controls.

Expressed TCRB transcripts got sequenced, as all isolated RNA was reverse transcribed. Clones were read by immunoSEQ multiplex PCR, and TCRdb kept only the in-frame ones, dropping some. This sample has roughly 230,000 clones, with roughly a tenth found just once. About this clone: Its specificity is not known.

There was one heparinised blood draw per donor, averaging about 100 mL. This CDR3 is built from 14 residues. With 5 bases clipped from V and 10 bases from J, the junction kept 11 bases outside the gene matches. Germline-derived CDR1 and CDR2 are GTSNPN and SVGIG (reference sequence). V usage is TRBV30 and J usage is TRBJ1-6, with 7 bases fitting TRBD1. The sequenced sample was naive CD4+ T cells from blood. The TCR comes from a man aged 25 to 45 with type 1 diabetes. This CDR3 is CAWGRDRVVSPLHF. The DNA of the CDR3 is TGTGCCTGGGGGCGAGACAGGGTAGTGTCACCCCTCCACTTT.